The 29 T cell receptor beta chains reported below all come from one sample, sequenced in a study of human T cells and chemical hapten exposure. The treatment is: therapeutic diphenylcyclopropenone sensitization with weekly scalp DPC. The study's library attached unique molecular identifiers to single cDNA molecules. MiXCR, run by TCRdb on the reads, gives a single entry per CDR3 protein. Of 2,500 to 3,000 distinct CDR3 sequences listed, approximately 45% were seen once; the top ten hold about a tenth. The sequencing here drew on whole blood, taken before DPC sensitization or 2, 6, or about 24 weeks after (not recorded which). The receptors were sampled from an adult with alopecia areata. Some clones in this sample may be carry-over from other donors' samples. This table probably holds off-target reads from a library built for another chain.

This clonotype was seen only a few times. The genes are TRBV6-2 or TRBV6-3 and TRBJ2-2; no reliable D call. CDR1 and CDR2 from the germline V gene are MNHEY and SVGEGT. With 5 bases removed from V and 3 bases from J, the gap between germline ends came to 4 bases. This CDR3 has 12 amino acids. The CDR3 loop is CASSSHTGELFF. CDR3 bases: TGTGCCAGCAGTAGCCACACCGGGGAGCTGTTTTTT.

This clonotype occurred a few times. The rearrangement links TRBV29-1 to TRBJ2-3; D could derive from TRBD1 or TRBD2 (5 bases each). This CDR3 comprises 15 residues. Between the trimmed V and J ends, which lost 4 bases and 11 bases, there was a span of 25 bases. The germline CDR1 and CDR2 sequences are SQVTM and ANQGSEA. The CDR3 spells CSVAPGWGMQIRQYF. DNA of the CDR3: TGCAGCGTTGCGCCCGGCTGGGGGATGCAGATAAGGCAGTATTTT.

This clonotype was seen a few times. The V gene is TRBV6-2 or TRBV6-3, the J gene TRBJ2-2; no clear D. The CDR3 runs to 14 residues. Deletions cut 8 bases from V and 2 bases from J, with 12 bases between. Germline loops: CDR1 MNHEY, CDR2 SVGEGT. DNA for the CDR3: TGTGCCAGCGTCCACGGGTCTAACACCGGGGAGCTGTTTTTT. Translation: CASVHGSNTGELFF.

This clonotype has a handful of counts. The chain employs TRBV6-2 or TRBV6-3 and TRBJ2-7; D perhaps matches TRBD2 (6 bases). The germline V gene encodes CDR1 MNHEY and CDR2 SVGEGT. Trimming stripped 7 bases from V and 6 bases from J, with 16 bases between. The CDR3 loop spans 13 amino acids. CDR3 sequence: CASTRLGALEQYF. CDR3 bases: TGTGCCAGCACCCGACTAGGGGCTCTCGAGCAGTACTTC.

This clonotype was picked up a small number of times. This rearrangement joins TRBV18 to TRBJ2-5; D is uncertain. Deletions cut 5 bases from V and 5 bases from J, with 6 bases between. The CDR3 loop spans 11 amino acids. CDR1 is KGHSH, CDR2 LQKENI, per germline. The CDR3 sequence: CASSSEETQYF. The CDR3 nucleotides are TGTGCCAGCTCATCGGAGGAGACCCAGTACTTC. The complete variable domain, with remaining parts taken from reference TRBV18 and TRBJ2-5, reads NAGVMQNPRHLVRRRGQEARLRCSPMKGHSHVYWYRQLPEEGLKFMVYLQKENIIDESGMPKERFSAEFPKEGPSILRIQQVVRGDSAAYFCASSSEETQYFGPGTRLLVL.

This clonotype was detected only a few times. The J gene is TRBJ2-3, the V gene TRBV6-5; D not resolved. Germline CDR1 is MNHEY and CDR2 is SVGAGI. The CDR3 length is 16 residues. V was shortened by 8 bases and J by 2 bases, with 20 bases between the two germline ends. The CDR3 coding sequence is TGTGCCAGCGCCCCCTCGTTTGGCAGTTTCACAGATACGCAGTATTTT. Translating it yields CASAPSFGSFTDTQYF.

CDR3 residues: CASKLGLAGAIYTGELFF. DNA of the CDR3: TGTGCCAGCAAGTTAGGGCTAGCGGGAGCTATTTACACCGGGGAGCTGTTTTTT. This sequence joins TRBV12-3 or TRBV12-4 and TRBJ2-2; 10 nucleotides align to TRBD2. V lost 7 bases to trimming and J lost 3 bases; unmatched junction nucleotides: 14. The CDR3 is 18 amino acids.

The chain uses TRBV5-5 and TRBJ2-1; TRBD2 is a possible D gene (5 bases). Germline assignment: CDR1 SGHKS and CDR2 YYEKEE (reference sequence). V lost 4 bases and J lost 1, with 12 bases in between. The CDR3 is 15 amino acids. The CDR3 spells CASSPTRWSYNEQFF. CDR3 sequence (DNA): TGTGCCAGCAGCCCAACTAGATGGTCCTACAATGAGCAGTTCTTC.

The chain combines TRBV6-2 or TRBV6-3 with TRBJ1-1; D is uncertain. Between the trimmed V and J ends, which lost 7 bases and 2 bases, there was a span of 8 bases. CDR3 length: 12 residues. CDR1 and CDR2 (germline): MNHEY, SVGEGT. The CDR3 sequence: CASTRVNTEAFF. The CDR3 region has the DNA TGTGCCAGCACTCGGGTCAACACTGAAGCTTTCTTT.

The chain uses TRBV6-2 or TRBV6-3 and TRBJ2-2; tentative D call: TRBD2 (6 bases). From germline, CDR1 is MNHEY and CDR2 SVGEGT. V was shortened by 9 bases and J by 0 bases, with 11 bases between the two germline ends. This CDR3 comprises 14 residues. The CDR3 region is CASRGTSNTGELFF. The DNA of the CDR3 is TGTGCCAGTAGAGGGACTTCGAACACCGGGGAGCTGTTTTTT.

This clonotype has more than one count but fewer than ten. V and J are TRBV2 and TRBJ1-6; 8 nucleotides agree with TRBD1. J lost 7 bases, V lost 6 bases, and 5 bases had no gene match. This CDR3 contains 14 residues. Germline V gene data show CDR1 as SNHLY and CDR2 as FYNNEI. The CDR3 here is CASRRQGTNSPLHF. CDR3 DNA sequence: TGTGCCAGCAGAAGACAGGGGACGAATTCACCCCTCCACTTT.

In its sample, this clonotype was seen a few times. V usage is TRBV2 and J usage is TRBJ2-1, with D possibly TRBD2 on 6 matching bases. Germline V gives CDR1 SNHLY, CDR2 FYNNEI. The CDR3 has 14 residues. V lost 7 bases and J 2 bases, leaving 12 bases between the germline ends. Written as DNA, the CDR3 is TGTGCCAGCACTCCAGCGGGCACCTACAATGAGCAGTTCTTC. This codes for CASTPAGTYNEQFF. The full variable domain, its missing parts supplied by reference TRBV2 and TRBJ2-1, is EPEVTQTPSHQVTQMGQEVILRCVPISNHLYFYWYRQILGQKVEFLVSFYNNEISEKSEIFDDQFSVERPDGSNFTLKIRSTKLEDSAMYFCASTPAGTYNEQFFGPGTRLTVL.

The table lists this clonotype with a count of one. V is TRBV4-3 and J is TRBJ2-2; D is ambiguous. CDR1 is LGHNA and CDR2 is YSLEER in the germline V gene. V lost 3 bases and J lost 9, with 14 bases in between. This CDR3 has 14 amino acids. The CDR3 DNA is TGCGCCAGCAGCCAGGCGTTAGGAGAGAGGGAGCTGTTTTTT. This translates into CASSQALGERELFF.

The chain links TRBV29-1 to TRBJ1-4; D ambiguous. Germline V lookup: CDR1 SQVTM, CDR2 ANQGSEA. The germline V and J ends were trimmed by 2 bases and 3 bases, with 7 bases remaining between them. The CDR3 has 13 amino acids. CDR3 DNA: TGCAGCGTTGAATTGCAGCCTAATGAAAAACTGTTTTTT. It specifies CSVELQPNEKLFF.

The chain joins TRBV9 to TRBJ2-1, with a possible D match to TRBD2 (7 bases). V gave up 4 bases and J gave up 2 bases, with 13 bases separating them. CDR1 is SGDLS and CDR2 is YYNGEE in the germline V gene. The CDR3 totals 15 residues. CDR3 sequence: CASSRTGTTYNEQFF. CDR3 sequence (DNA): TGTGCCAGCAGCCGTACAGGGACTACCTACAATGAGCAGTTCTTC.

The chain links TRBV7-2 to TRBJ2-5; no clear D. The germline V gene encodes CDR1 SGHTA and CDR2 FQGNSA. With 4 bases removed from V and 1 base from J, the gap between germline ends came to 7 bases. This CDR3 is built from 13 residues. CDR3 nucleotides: TGTGCCAGCAGCTCGGAGCTCCAAGAGACCCAGTACTTC. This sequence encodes CASSSELQETQYF.

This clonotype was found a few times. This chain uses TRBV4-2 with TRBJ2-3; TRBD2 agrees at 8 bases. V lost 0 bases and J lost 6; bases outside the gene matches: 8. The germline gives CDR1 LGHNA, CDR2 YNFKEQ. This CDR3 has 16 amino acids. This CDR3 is CASSQERSGSSDTQYF. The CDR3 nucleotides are TGTGCCAGCAGCCAAGAGAGGAGCGGGAGCTCGGATACGCAGTATTTT.

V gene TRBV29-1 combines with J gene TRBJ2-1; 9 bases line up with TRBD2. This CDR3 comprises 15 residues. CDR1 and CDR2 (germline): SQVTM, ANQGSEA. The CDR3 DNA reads TGCAGGGATGATTATTGCGGGAGGGCCTACAATGAGCAGTTCTTC. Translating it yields CRDDYCGRAYNEQFF.

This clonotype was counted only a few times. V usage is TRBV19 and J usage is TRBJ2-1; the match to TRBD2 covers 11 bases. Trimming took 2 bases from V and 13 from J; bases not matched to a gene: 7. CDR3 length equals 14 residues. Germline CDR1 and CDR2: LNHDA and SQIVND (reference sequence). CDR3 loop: CASSILVAGGPQFF. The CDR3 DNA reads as TGTGCCAGTAGTATACTCGTAGCGGGAGGGCCACAGTTCTTC. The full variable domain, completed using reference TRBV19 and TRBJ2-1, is DGGITQSPKYLFRKEGQNVTLSCEQNLNHDAMYWYRQDPGQGLRLIYYSQIVNDFQKGDIAEGYSVSREKKESFPLTVTSAQKNPTAFYLCASSILVAGGPQFFGPGTRLTVL.

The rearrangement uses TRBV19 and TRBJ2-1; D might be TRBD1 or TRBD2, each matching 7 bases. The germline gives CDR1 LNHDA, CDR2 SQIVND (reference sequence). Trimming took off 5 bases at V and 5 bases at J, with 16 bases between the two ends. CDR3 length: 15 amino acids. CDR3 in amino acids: CASSGGDSPHNEQFF. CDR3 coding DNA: TGTGCCAGTAGTGGGGGGGACAGCCCACACAATGAGCAGTTCTTC.

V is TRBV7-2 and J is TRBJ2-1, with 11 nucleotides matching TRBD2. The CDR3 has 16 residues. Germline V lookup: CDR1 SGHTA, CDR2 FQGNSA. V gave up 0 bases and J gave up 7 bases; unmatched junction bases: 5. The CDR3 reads CASSLAFTSGRNEQFF. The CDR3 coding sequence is TGTGCCAGCAGCTTAGCCTTCACTAGCGGGAGAAATGAGCAGTTCTTC.

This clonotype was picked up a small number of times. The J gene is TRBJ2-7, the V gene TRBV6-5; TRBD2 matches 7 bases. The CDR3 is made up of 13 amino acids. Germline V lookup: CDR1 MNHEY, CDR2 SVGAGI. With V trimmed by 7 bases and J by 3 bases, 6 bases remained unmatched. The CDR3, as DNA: TGTGCCAGCACCTTGAGGGAGGGCTACGAGCAGTACTTC. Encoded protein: CASTLREGYEQYF.

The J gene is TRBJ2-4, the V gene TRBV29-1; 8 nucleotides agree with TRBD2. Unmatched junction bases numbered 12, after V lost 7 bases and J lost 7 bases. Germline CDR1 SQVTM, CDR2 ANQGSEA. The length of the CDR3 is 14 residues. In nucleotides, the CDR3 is TGCAGCGCCGGAAGTACCGGGAGGGGGAACATTCAGTACTTC. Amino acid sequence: CSAGSTGRGNIQYF.

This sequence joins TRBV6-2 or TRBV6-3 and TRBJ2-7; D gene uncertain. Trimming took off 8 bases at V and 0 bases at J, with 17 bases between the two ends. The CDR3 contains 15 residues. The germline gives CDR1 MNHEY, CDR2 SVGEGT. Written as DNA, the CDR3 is TGTGCCAGCGGCCCAAGGCAGGCAAGCTCCTACGAGCAGTACTTC. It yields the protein CASGPRQASSYEQYF.

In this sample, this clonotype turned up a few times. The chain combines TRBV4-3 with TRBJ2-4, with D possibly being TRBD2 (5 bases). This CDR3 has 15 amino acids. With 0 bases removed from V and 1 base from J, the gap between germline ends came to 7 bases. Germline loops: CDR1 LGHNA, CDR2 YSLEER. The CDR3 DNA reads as TGCGCCAGCAGCCAAGAGAGGGTTGCCAAAAACATTCAGTACTTC. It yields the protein CASSQERVAKNIQYF.

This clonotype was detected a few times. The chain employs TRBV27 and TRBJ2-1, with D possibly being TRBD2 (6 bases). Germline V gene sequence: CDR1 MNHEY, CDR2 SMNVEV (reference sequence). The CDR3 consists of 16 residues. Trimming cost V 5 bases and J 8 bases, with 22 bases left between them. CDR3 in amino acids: CASSPLGTPPHDEQFF. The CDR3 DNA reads TGTGCCAGCAGTCCTCTTGGGACTCCCCCGCATGATGAGCAGTTCTTC.

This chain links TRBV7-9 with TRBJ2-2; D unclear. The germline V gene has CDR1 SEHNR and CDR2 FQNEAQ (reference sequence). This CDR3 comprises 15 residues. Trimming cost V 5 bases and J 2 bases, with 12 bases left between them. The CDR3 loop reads CASSPSPTNTGELFF. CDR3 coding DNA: TGTGCCAGCAGCCCATCCCCGACAAACACCGGGGAGCTGTTTTTT.

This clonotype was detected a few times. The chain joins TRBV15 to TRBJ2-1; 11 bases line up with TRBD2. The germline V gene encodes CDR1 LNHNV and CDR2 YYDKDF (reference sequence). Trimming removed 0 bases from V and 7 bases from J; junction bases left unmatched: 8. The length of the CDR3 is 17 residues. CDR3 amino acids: CATSRDRLAGGSNEQFF. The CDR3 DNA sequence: TGTGCCACCAGCAGAGATCGTCTAGCGGGAGGATCAAATGAGCAGTTCTTC.

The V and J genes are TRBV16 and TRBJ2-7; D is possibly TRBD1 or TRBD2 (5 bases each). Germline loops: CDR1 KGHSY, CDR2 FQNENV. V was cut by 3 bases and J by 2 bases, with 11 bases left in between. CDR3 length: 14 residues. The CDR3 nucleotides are TGTGCCAGCAGCCAGGTCCGGGACGCCTACGAGCAGTACTTC. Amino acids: CASSQVRDAYEQYF.